The 18 T cell receptor beta chains in this list originate from one sample, sequenced in a study of regulatory T cells in long-lasting Graves disease. Sequencing libraries for TCR beta were prepared with iRepertoire HTBI primers and Arm-PCR of CDR3 regions. TCRdb re-called the multiplex PCR reads through MiXCR, storing one row per CDR3 protein. The sample lists roughly 560,000 distinct CDR3 sequences, about 16% occurring once. Regarding time point: newly diagnosed GD, antithyroid drugs for less than 3 months. Extracted RNA from PBMCs served as the source of the TCR library. These data were also reused for a study on T cells in Graves' hyperthyroidism and ophthalmopathy.

The material was peripheral blood mononuclear cells (PBMCs), obtained at new diagnosis, from a patient treated with antithyroid drugs. The receptors were sampled from a woman aged 35-65 years with Graves disease.

This clonotype was counted between two and nine times. The V and J genes are TRBV12-3 or TRBV12-4 and TRBJ2-7; D is undetermined. V lost 5 bases to trimming and J lost 9 bases, with 14 bases between them. The CDR3 spans 12 residues. The CDR3, as DNA: TGTGCCAGCAGTCCCTCCTCTGTTGGGCAGTACTTC. It codes for CASSPSSVGQYF.

This clonotype has a handful of counts. The chain recombines TRBV19 with TRBJ2-5; the match to TRBD2 covers 12 bases. V gave up 3 bases and J gave up 3 bases; unmatched junction bases: 5. The CDR3 runs 16 residues. The germline V gene has CDR1 LNHDA and CDR2 SQIVND (reference sequence). CDR3 sequence (DNA): TGTGCCAGTAGTATTTGGACTAGCGGGACAAAAGAGACCCAGTACTTC. This sequence encodes CASSIWTSGTKETQYF.

As for this clonotype: A junction end diverges from the germline sequence, so it may reflect a read error. This chain's CDR3 is CTISEGQGAYYGYTF. The CDR3 DNA sequence: TGTACCATCAGTGAAGGACAGGGGGCTTACTATGGCTACACCTTC. The rearrangement links TRBV10-3 to TRBJ1-2; 11 bases are shared with TRBD1. From germline, CDR1 is ENHRY and CDR2 SYGVKD. This CDR3 region has 15 residues.

The chain has TRBV7-2 and TRBJ1-2, with 11 positions matching TRBD1. The trim removed 6 bases at V and 2 bases at J, leaving 14 bases unmatched. The CDR3 has 18 residues. In germline, CDR1 is SGHTA, CDR2 FQGNSA. The CDR3 DNA sequence: TGTGCCAGCAGTTCGGGACAGGGGGGATATGTCCTGAACTATGGCTACACCTTC. Translation gives CASSSGQGGYVLNYGYTF. Supplemented by reference TRBV7-2 and TRBJ1-2, the full variable domain reads GAGVSQSPSNKVTEKGKDVELRCDPISGHTALYWYRQSLGQGLEFLIYFQGNSAPDKSGLPSDRFSAERTGGSVSTLTIQRTQQEDSAVYLCASSSGQGGYVLNYGYTFGSGTRLTVV.

This clonotype was recorded a few times. The J gene is TRBJ2-2, the V gene TRBV6-1, with D tentatively TRBD1 (7 bases). Germline V CDR1 and CDR2: MNHNS, SASEGT. Trimming stripped 8 bases from V and 4 bases from J, with 20 bases between. This CDR3 is built from 16 residues. CDR3 DNA: TGTGCCAGCCTTCCGGAGGGGGCGCCGGTCACCGGGGAGCTGTTTTTT. It is translated as CASLPEGAPVTGELFF.

The J gene is TRBJ2-3, the V gene TRBV14, with 14 bases identical to TRBD2. The CDR3 has 16 residues. The germline gives CDR1 SGHDN, CDR2 FVKESK. V shed 4 bases and J 6 bases; nucleotides not matched to a gene: 6. The CDR3 DNA reads as TGTGCCAGCAGCCTGCGACTAGCGGGGGGGCTTGATACGCAGTATTTT. Its protein is CASSLRLAGGLDTQYF.

This clonotype has a handful of counts. The chain recombines TRBV2 with TRBJ1-2, with 7 bases fitting TRBD1. Trimming removed 7 bases from V and 8 bases from J; junction bases left unmatched: 10. CDR1 and CDR2 (germline): SNHLY, FYNNEI. CDR3 length equals 13 residues. The CDR3 protein is CASMEGGAGGYTF. In DNA form, the CDR3 reads TGTGCCAGCATGGAAGGGGGCGCGGGAGGCTACACCTTC.

This clonotype has more than one count but fewer than ten. V and J are TRBV6-1 and TRBJ1-6; D may be TRBD1 (5 bases). The CDR3 is 17 amino acids. V was cut by 6 bases and J by 6 bases, with 21 bases left in between. The germline CDR1 and CDR2 sequences are MNHNS and SASEGT. The CDR3 protein is CASSNRPGTYFNSPLHF. The DNA for the CDR3 is TGTGCCAGCAGCAACAGACCTGGGACTTATTTTAATTCACCCCTCCACTTT.

This chain joins TRBV5-6 and TRBJ2-2; D gene ambiguous. Germline values: CDR1 SGHDT, CDR2 YYEEEE. The CDR3 consists of 15 residues. The V end was cut by 0 bases, the J end by 4 bases, with 10 bases between. CDR3 sequence reads: CASSLVAAPTGELFF. For the CDR3, the DNA is TGTGCCAGCAGCTTGGTTGCGGCCCCCACCGGGGAGCTGTTTTTT.

The chain employs TRBV5-5 and TRBJ2-4, with D maybe TRBD2 (6 bases). The ends were cut back, 2 bases at V and 7 bases at J, with 19 bases in the middle. The CDR3 runs 16 residues. Looked up from germline, CDR1 is SGHKS and CDR2 is YYEKEE (reference sequence). CDR3 residues: CASSLPPSGGANIQYF. CDR3 bases: TGTGCCAGCAGCTTACCCCCCAGTGGAGGGGCGAACATTCAGTACTTC.

This chain joins TRBV13 and TRBJ2-6; D gene unclear. V shed 8 bases and J shed 0 bases, with 8 bases lying between them. CDR1 and CDR2 (germline): PRHDT, FYEKMQ (reference sequence). The CDR3 is 14 amino acids. CDR3 residues: CASQLRSGANVLTF. DNA for the CDR3: TGTGCCAGCCAACTCCGCTCTGGGGCCAACGTCCTGACTTTC.

This clonotype has ten or more counts. The rearrangement joins TRBV12-3 or TRBV12-4 to TRBJ1-1, with D uncertain. This CDR3 contains 12 residues. V lost 3 bases to trimming and J lost 11 bases, with 13 bases between them. This CDR3 reads CASSFGSLVAFF. In nucleotides, the CDR3 is TGTGCCAGCAGTTTTGGCTCTTTGGTCGCTTTCTTT.

The chain carries TRBV7-9 and TRBJ2-1; weak D call: TRBD2 (7 bases). The V gene lost 1 base and the J gene lost 9 bases, with 13 bases spanning the gap. The CDR3 spans 14 residues. Germline V CDR1 and CDR2: SEHNR, FQNEAQ (reference sequence). The CDR3 DNA reads as TGTGCCAGCAGCTTAGGGGGGGGGCCTGGTGAGCAGTTCTTC. This translates into CASSLGGGPGEQFF.

The table lists this clonotype with many counts. The gene calls are TRBV20-1 and TRBJ1-5; 7 positions agree with TRBD1. Germline trimming cut 5 bases from V and 3 bases from J; bases unmatched to any gene: 4. Germline-derived CDR1 and CDR2 are DFQATT and SNEGSKA (reference sequence). This CDR3 is 13 amino acids long. The CDR3 sequence: CSAEGQYNQPQHF. CDR3 coding DNA: TGCAGTGCTGAGGGACAGTACAATCAGCCCCAGCATTTT.

This clonotype has ten or more counts. This chain joins TRBV19 and TRBJ1-1; D ambiguous. The germline gives CDR1 LNHDA, CDR2 SQIVND (reference sequence). Trimming removed 4 bases at V and 1 base at J, with 10 bases between. The CDR3 totals 14 residues. CDR3 sequence: CASSTFGRNTEAFF. CDR3 DNA sequence: TGTGCCAGTAGTACATTCGGACGGAACACTGAAGCTTTCTTT.

This clonotype has a handful of counts. V and J are TRBV2 and TRBJ2-4; 9 bases align to TRBD1. Germline V gives CDR1 SNHLY, CDR2 FYNNEI. This CDR3 is built from 16 residues. V lost 8 bases to trimming and J lost 2 bases; unmatched junction nucleotides: 10. The CDR3 loop is CASVEKDRGTKNIQYF. CDR3 in DNA: TGTGCCAGCGTTGAGAAGGACAGGGGAACCAAAAACATTCAGTACTTC.

There are a few counts of this clonotype. The chain uses TRBV6-1 and TRBJ2-7; D may correspond to TRBD1 or TRBD2 (6 bases each). V was pared by 7 bases and J by 4 bases, with 14 bases between. CDR1 and CDR2 from the germline V gene are MNHNS and SASEGT. The CDR3 has 13 residues. Written as DNA, the CDR3 is TGTGCCAGCAATACGGGGGCCAGGTACGAGCAGTACTTC. Protein: CASNTGARYEQYF.

This clonotype was seen a handful of times. The chain has TRBV10-1 and TRBJ1-3; TRBD1 might be the D (5 bases). This CDR3 region has 16 residues. V shed 6 bases and J shed 3 bases, with 18 bases lying between them. Germline values: CDR1 WNHNN, CDR2 SYGVQD (reference sequence). The CDR3 loop reads CASRPVGPTVGNTIYF. CDR3 in DNA: TGCGCCAGCAGGCCGGTGGGACCTACAGTTGGAAACACCATATATTTT.